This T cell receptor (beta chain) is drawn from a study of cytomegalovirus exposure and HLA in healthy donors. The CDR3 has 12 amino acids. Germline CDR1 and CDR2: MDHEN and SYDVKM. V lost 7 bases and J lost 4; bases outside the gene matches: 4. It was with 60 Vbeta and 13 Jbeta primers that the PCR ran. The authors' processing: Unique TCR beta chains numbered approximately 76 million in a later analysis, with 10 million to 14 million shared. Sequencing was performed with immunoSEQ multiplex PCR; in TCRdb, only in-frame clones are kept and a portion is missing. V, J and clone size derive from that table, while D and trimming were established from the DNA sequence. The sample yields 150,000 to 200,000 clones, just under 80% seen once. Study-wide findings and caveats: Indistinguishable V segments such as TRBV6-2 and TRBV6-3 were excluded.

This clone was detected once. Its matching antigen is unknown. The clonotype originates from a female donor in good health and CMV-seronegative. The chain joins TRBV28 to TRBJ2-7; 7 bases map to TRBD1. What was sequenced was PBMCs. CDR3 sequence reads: CASNTQGYEQYF. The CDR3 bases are TGTGCCAGCAACACACAGGGGTACGAGCAGTACTTC.